A selection of T cell receptor beta chains follows, all from one sample in a study of type 1 and type 2 diabetes patients. TCRdb reprocessed the multiplex PCR reads with MiXCR, giving one entry per CDR3 protein. The sample records around 300,000 distinct CDR3 sequences, roughly 50% being singletons. Sequencing used peripheral blood mononuclear cells (PBMCs). These receptors were collected from a young man with type 2 diabetes. Both conserved end residues are part of each CDR3. The D gene is left open where the match is weak. The size entry is marked missing in some rows and otherwise reads once, few, many or a size class.

v_gene	abundance	j_gene	d_gene	CDR3aa	CDR3nt
TRBV20-1	-	TRBJ2-1	-	CSASPGVDEQFF	TGCAGTGCGTCGCCGGGGGTCGATGAGCAGTTCTTC
TRBV19	-	TRBJ2-3	-	CASSFSGSEGTQYF	TGTGCCAGTAGTTTTTCGGGCAGCGAAGGTACGCAGTATTTT
TRBV30	-	TRBJ2-7	-	CAWSLIPGIAAYEQYF	TGTGCCTGGAGTCTCATCCCCGGGATAGCTGCCTACGAGCAGTACTTC
TRBV12-3/TRBV12-4	-	TRBJ1-4	-	CASSFGGGNEKLFF	TGTGCCAGCAGTTTCGGGGGAGGGAATGAAAAACTGTTTTTT
TRBV28	-	TRBJ2-2	-	CASSPVGGRNTGELFF	TGTGCCAGCAGCCCCGTTGGGGGTCGGAACACCGGGGAGCTGTTTTTT
TRBV7-8	-	TRBJ1-2	-	CASSLLGGGDGYTF	TGTGCCAGCAGCTTATTGGGGGGCGGAGATGGCTACACCTTC
TRBV28	once	TRBJ1-5	-	CAYRDGPNQPQHF	TGTGCCTACAGGGACGGTCCCAATCAGCCCCAGCATTTT
TRBV7-3	-	TRBJ2-2	-	CASRQGRYQRSTGELFF	TGTGCCAGCAGACAAGGTCGGTACCAGCGAAGCACCGGGGAGCTGTTTTTT
TRBV4-1	-	TRBJ2-7	-	CASSQAGNYYEQYF	TGCGCCAGCAGCCAAGCGGGAAACTACTACGAGCAGTACTTC
TRBV18	-	TRBJ2-1	-	CASSRQHNEQFF	TGTGCCAGCTCACGACAGCACAATGAGCAGTTCTTC
TRBV20-1	few	TRBJ2-1	TRBD2	CSARPGLAGGPEQFF	TGCAGTGCTAGACCGGGACTAGCGGGAGGGCCGGAGCAGTTCTTC
TRBV27	-	TRBJ1-4	-	CASSLSRGMSEKLFF	TGTGCCAGCAGTTTAAGTAGGGGCATGAGCGAAAAACTGTTTTTT
TRBV7-9	-	TRBJ1-6	-	CVSGDSPLHF	TGTGTAAGCGGGGATTCACCCCTCCACTTT
TRBV10-2	-	TRBJ2-5	-	CASMAGKETQYF	TGCGCCAGCATGGCCGGGAAAGAGACCCAGTACTTC
TRBV10-2	once	TRBJ1-5	-	CASSERNLGQPQHF	TGCGCCAGCAGTGAGAGGAATTTGGGACAGCCCCAGCATTTT
TRBV20-1	-	TRBJ2-5	-	CSARDPTGPRSKTQYF	TGCAGTGCTAGAGATCCTACAGGGCCAAGGTCTAAGACCCAGTACTTC
TRBV2	-	TRBJ2-1	TRBD2	CASSERLAGWDNEQFF	TGTGCCAGCAGCGAACGGCTAGCGGGATGGGACAATGAGCAGTTCTTC
TRBV6-1	-	TRBJ2-7	TRBD2	CASSAGLVSYEQYF	TGTGCCAGCAGTGCGGGACTAGTGAGCTACGAGCAGTACTTC
TRBV12-3/TRBV12-4	few	TRBJ1-6	TRBD1	CASRGGQGWNSPLHF	TGTGCCAGCAGAGGCGGACAGGGGTGGAATTCACCCCTCCACTTT
TRBV20-1	-	TRBJ2-7	TRBD2	CSAREGASGKLEQYF	TGCAGTGCTAGAGAGGGGGCTAGCGGGAAGCTCGAGCAGTACTTC
TRBV12-3/TRBV12-4	-	TRBJ2-7	-	CASSLDSSRSYEQYF	TGTGCCAGCAGTTTAGATTCTAGCAGAAGCTACGAGCAGTACTTC
TRBV20-1	-	TRBJ1-1	-	CSARGFRKYTEAFF	TGCAGTGCTAGAGGGTTCAGAAAATACACTGAAGCTTTCTTT
TRBV19	once	TRBJ1-5	TRBD1	CASSSGTGVSNQPQHF	TGTGCCAGTAGTAGTGGGACAGGGGTTAGCAATCAGCCCCAGCATTTT
TRBV5-1	-	TRBJ2-5	-	CASSPGPAYGETQYF	TGCGCCAGCAGCCCAGGGCCAGCATATGGTGAGACCCAGTACTTC
TRBV10-2	-	TRBJ1-4	-	CASSEFQGRGEKLFF	TGCGCCAGCAGTGAGTTCCAGGGTAGGGGTGAAAAACTGTTTTTT
TRBV2	-	TRBJ2-3	-	CASSPQGGSTDTQYF	TGTGCCAGCAGTCCCCAAGGGGGAAGCACAGATACGCAGTATTTT
TRBV6-2/TRBV6-3	few	TRBJ2-7	-	CASSTVTSFQRSYEQYF	TGTGCCAGTAGCACAGTTACGTCATTTCAGAGATCCTACGAGCAGTACTTC
TRBV19	-	TRBJ1-6	TRBD1	CASDRGNNSPLHF	TGTGCCAGTGACAGGGGGAATAATTCACCCCTCCACTTT